This entry describes one T cell receptor (beta chain). Its specificity is unknown. This sample is part of a study of cytomegalovirus exposure and HLA in healthy donors. As for the study in general: As an earlier analysis found, 150 million to 200 million T cells yielded about 120 million unique TCR beta sequences.

Study-wide results and limits: An analysis done earlier found most TCR beta V segments productive about 90% or about 30% of the time. Trimming of TCR beta V- and J-genes showed a link, identified in a later analysis, to a missense DCLRE1C variant.

The V segment lost 1 base and the J segment 6 bases; nucleotides outside the gene matches: 7. The CDR3 is 17 residues long. Germline values: CDR1 LNHDA, CDR2 SQIVND (reference sequence). 13 Jbeta primers and 60 Vbeta primers were used for the PCR. Original processing methods: Roughly 11 million shared chains were among around 80 million unique TCR beta chains counted in a later analysis. Profiling relied on immunoSEQ multiplex PCR, and the TCRdb table lists in-frame clones only, not all of them. For V, J and clone size, that table is used; D and trimming come from the DNA. The sample contains more than 150,000 clones, approximately 84% of which appear only once.

The chain has TRBV19 and TRBJ2-2; TRBD1 aligns across 11 bases. Sequenced: PBMCs. The clonotype comes from a girl in the first two years of life in good health and CMV-seronegative. The CDR3 sequence: CASSIVSGQGVPGELFF. The CDR3 DNA follows: TGTGCCAGTAGTATAGTATCGGGACAGGGGGTCCCCGGGGAGCTGTTTTTT. The whole variable domain, remainder taken from reference TRBV19 and TRBJ2-2, is DGGITQSPKYLFRKEGQNVTLSCEQNLNHDAMYWYRQDPGQGLRLIYYSQIVNDFQKGDIAEGYSVSREKKESFPLTVTSAQKNPTAFYLCASSIVSGQGVPGELFFGEGSRLTVL.